The T cell receptor beta chain described here comes from a study of blood T cell repertoires in COVID-19. Study as a whole: There were acute and convalescent COVID-19 samples, and they came from the United States, Italy and Spain.

There are 11 residues in the CDR3. Germline loops: CDR1 SNHLY, CDR2 FYNNEI. Trimming removed 6 bases at V and 5 bases at J, with 7 bases between. Produced via immunoSEQ multiplex PCR; TCRdb's table is partial and in-frame only. The repertoire consists of a few hundred thousand clones, with about nine tenths occurring once and the leading ten covering roughly 2%. The sequence derives from a woman between 50 and 59 years old who had recovered from COVID-19. Sequenced material: peripheral blood. The chain links TRBV2 to TRBJ1-2; D is unresolved. The CDR3 spells CASRETYGYTF. CDR3 nucleotides: TGTGCCAGCAGGGAGACTTATGGCTACACCTTC. The variable domain in full, completed from reference TRBV2 and TRBJ1-2, reads EPEVTQTPSHQVTQMGQEVILRCVPISNHLYFYWYRQILGQKVEFLVSFYNNEISEKSEIFDDQFSVERPDGSNFTLKIRSTKLEDSAMYFCASRETYGYTFGSGTRLTVV.